Shown below are 23 T cell receptor beta chains from a single sample sequenced in a study of graft-versus-host responses after intestinal transplantation. The authors seeded roughly 200,000 CFSE-labeled responder cells together with roughly 200,000 irradiated stimulator cells tagged with violet dye. Generated by immunoSEQ multiplex PCR, the TCRdb table keeps only in-frame clones and is missing some. The data contain around 21,000 clones, roughly 33% of them singletons. The specimen was alloreactive CD8+ T cells from a mixed lymphocyte reaction culture, collected before intestinal transplant. Subset noted: CFSE-low proliferating T cells sorted from approximately six-day pre-transplant mixed lymphocyte reaction (GvH or HvG direction). The receptors here all came from a human patient who received an intestinal transplant.

This clone was detected a few times. V usage is TRBV7-9 and J usage is TRBJ1-5; D gene unclear. Germline assignment: CDR1 SEHNR and CDR2 FQNEAQ (reference sequence). The CDR3 runs 17 residues. Trimming pared 0 bases from V and 1 base from J, leaving 13 bases between. CDR3 nucleotides: TGTGCCAGCAGCTTAGCGCTTGGAGGGAAGAGCAATCAGCCCCAGCATTTT. Amino acid sequence: CASSLALGGKSNQPQHF.

The genes are TRBV19 and TRBJ2-2; TRBD1 aligns across 7 bases. V was pared by 2 bases and J by 7 bases, with 4 bases of the junction left unmatched. Germline V gene lookup returns CDR1 LNHDA and CDR2 SQIVND (reference sequence). The CDR3 contains 14 residues. Here the CDR3 DNA reads TGTGCCAGTAGTATAAGGGGGCTGGGCGGGGAGCTGTTTTTT. This translates into CASSIRGLGGELFF.

The genes are TRBV5-5 and TRBJ1-2; D unclear. V was pared by 2 bases and J by 1 base, with 18 bases between. This CDR3 has 17 amino acids. The germline V gene has CDR1 SGHKS and CDR2 YYEKEE (reference sequence). CDR3 amino acids: CASSFSPEPDGNYGYTF. The CDR3 DNA is TGTGCCAGCAGCTTTTCTCCGGAACCCGACGGTAACTATGGCTACACCTTC.

This clone appeared a few times. A read error may explain this, as a much larger clone is one base away. V is TRBV29-1 and J is TRBJ2-6; no clear D gene. Looked up from germline, CDR1 is SQVTM and CDR2 is ANQGSEA. This CDR3 has 12 amino acids. Here the CDR3 reads CCAIGGANVLTF. DNA for the CDR3: TGCTGCGCCATAGGGGGGGCCAACGTCCTGACTTTC.

The V and J genes are TRBV6-5 and TRBJ2-3; TRBD2 matches 9 bases. The CDR3 contains 16 residues. CDR1 is MNHEY and CDR2 is SVGAGI in the germline V gene. Trimming removed 4 bases from V and 3 bases from J; junction bases left unmatched: 8. The CDR3 nucleotides are TGTGCCAGCAGTTCTTCTCCCAGCGGGGGGACAGATACGCAGTATTTT. Its protein is CASSSSPSGGTDTQYF.

V usage is TRBV9 and J usage is TRBJ2-7; 9 bases match TRBD2. The J segment lost 4 bases and the V segment lost 6 bases, leaving 8 bases of the junction unmatched. Germline-derived CDR1 and CDR2 are SGDLS and YYNGEE. CDR3 length: 14 amino acids. The CDR3 DNA is TGTGCCAGCAACATAGCGGGAGAAGGGTACGAGCAGTACTTC. It specifies CASNIAGEGYEQYF. The entire variable domain, with the rest obtained from reference TRBV9 and TRBJ2-7, is as follows: DSGVTQTPKHLITATGQRVTLRCSPRSGDLSVYWYQQSLDQGLQFLIQYYNGEERAKGNILERFSAQQFPDLHSELNLSSLELGDSALYFCASNIAGEGYEQYFGPGTRLTVT.

This clone turned up a few times. The CDR3 bases are TGTGCCAGTCAGCAGGAACCCCTCTCCTACGAGCAGTACTTC. This gives the protein CASQQEPLSYEQYF. The chain has TRBV27 and TRBJ2-7; no clear D gene. Germline CDR1 and CDR2: MNHEY and SMNVEV (reference sequence). V lost 9 bases, J lost 0 bases, and 15 bases lay in between. The CDR3 is 14 amino acids.

The chain employs TRBV11-3 and TRBJ2-7; 10 bases fit TRBD2. The V gene end was trimmed by 3 bases and the J gene end by 4 bases; junction bases not matched to a gene: 9. This CDR3 is 16 amino acids long. Germline CDR1 and CDR2: SGHNT and YENEEA. CDR3 residues: CASSFRGTSVFYEQYF. CDR3 DNA: TGTGCCAGCAGCTTCAGGGGGACTAGCGTTTTTTACGAGCAGTACTTC.

The chain joins TRBV10-1 to TRBJ1-1, with D perhaps TRBD1 (6 bases). V lost 6 bases to trimming and J lost 4 bases, with 12 bases between them. The V gene's germline CDR1 is WNHNN and CDR2 SYGVQD (reference sequence). CDR3 length equals 13 residues. The DNA of the CDR3 is TGCGCCAGCAGCCCAGGGGAAGTCACTGAAGCTTTCTTT. Protein product: CASSPGEVTEAFF.

V usage is TRBV9 and J usage is TRBJ1-2; D call uncertain. The germline CDR1 and CDR2 sequences are SGDLS and YYNGEE. Trimming removed 7 bases at V and 4 bases at J, with 23 bases between. This CDR3 comprises 16 residues. The CDR3 nucleotides are TGTGCCAGCTCAGTTTTGCACCCAAGAAAGACCTATGGCTACACCTTC. This sequence encodes CASSVLHPRKTYGYTF.

V is TRBV27 and J is TRBJ1-5; TRBD1 might be the D (5 bases). Germline CDR1 is MNHEY and CDR2 is SMNVEV (reference sequence). The ends were cut back, 3 bases at V and 6 bases at J, with 12 bases in the middle. The CDR3 contains 14 residues. The CDR3 is CASSFLGPGQPQHF. DNA of the CDR3: TGTGCCAGCAGTTTCTTGGGGCCAGGTCAGCCCCAGCATTTT.

This clone has a handful of counts. This chain uses TRBV19 with TRBJ1-1; D remains ambiguous. Trimming shortened V by 5 bases and J by 0 bases, and 16 bases separated the two germline ends. The length of the CDR3 is 16 residues. Looked up from germline, CDR1 is LNHDA and CDR2 is SQIVND (reference sequence). Here the CDR3 reads CASSPDPLLMNTEAFF. As DNA, the CDR3 is TGTGCCAGTAGTCCCGACCCCCTGCTCATGAACACTGAAGCTTTCTTT.

CDR3 protein: CASSHRRGSDQPQHF. The CDR3 DNA reads TGCGCCAGCAGCCACCGAAGAGGCAGCGATCAGCCCCAGCATTTT. The V gene is TRBV4-1, the J gene TRBJ1-5; no definite D call. Germline V gene lookup returns CDR1 MGHRA and CDR2 YSYEKL. With 3 bases removed from V and 5 bases from J, the gap between germline ends came to 14 bases. The CDR3 runs to 15 residues.

CDR3 loop: CASSLWGSAGRGDTQYF. For the CDR3, the DNA is TGTGCCAGCAGCTTGTGGGGGTCGGCGGGAAGGGGAGATACGCAGTATTTT. V is TRBV5-5 and J is TRBJ2-3, with a weak D call TRBD2 (6 bases). Germline CDR1 SGHKS, CDR2 YYEKEE (reference sequence). The CDR3 contains 17 residues. V lost 1 base and J lost 5, with 20 bases in between.

This clone was seen a handful of times. The V gene is TRBV13, the J gene TRBJ1-2; no definite D call. This CDR3 is built from 14 residues. Germline CDR1 is PRHDT and CDR2 is FYEKMQ (reference sequence). The V gene lost 5 bases and the J gene lost 2 bases, with 12 bases spanning the gap. The CDR3 protein is CASSEQLSNYGYTF. CDR3 nucleotides: TGTGCCAGCAGCGAACAACTTTCAAACTATGGCTACACCTTC.

This clone was detected a few times. The V gene is TRBV7-9, the J gene TRBJ1-2; 8 positions match TRBD1. The CDR3 length is 14 residues. Germline trimming cut 1 base from V and 3 bases from J; bases unmatched to any gene: 1. The germline V gene has CDR1 SEHNR and CDR2 FQNEAQ (reference sequence). CDR3: CASSLDRGYYGYTF. The CDR3 DNA follows: TGTGCCAGCAGCTTAGACAGGGGGTACTATGGCTACACCTTC.

V gene TRBV19 combines with J gene TRBJ2-7, with 14 bases identical to TRBD2. V was pared by 7 bases and J by 4 bases, with 15 bases of the junction left unmatched. CDR3 size: 18 residues. The V gene's germline CDR1 is LNHDA and CDR2 SQIVND (reference sequence). CDR3 coding DNA: TGTGCCAGTACCCCAACAGGGCCCGGGACTAGCGGGAGATACGAGCAGTACTTC. It translates to CASTPTGPGTSGRYEQYF.

V and J are TRBV6-1 and TRBJ2-1; no definite D call. Germline V gene data show CDR1 as MNHNS and CDR2 as SASEGT. There are 14 residues in the CDR3. Trimming took off 4 bases at V and 5 bases at J, with 12 bases between the two ends. The CDR3 DNA sequence: TGTGCCAGCAGTGGGACGGCTGGACACAATGAGCAGTTCTTC. Translated, it gives CASSGTAGHNEQFF.

The chain uses TRBV6-5 and TRBJ1-2, with D possibly matching TRBD1 (6 bases). Trimming stripped 11 bases from V and 8 bases from J, with 24 bases between. The CDR3 runs 14 residues. Germline V gene sequence: CDR1 MNHEY, CDR2 SVGAGI. The DNA for the CDR3 is TGTGCCGCAAGGCACTGGACAGCACGACTCGGCTACACCTTC. This codes for CAARHWTARLGYTF.

J is TRBJ2-3 and V is TRBV7-6, with a tentative D call TRBD2 (7 bases). The CDR3 contains 16 residues. The ends were cut back, 2 bases at V and 0 bases at J, with 12 bases in the middle. Per the germline V gene, CDR1 is SGHVS and CDR2 is FNYEAQ. The CDR3, as DNA: TGTGCCAGCAGCTTACCCGGGGGGCCTAGCACAGATACGCAGTATTTT. Protein product: CASSLPGGPSTDTQYF.

The chain combines TRBV29-1 with TRBJ1-2, with D tentatively TRBD1 (5 bases). Trimming pared 3 bases from V and 2 bases from J, leaving 13 bases between. Germline CDR1 is SQVTM and CDR2 is ANQGSEA. CDR3 size: 14 residues. In nucleotides, the CDR3 is TGCAGCGTTGATACCCAGGAGGGGAACTATGGCTACACCTTC. Translating gives CSVDTQEGNYGYTF.

This clone has a handful of counts. V and J are TRBV6-1 and TRBJ2-1; 9 positions agree with TRBD2. The CDR3 is 15 amino acids. Germline CDR1 is MNHNS and CDR2 is SASEGT. With 3 bases clipped from V and 5 bases from J, the junction kept 5 bases outside the gene matches. CDR3 bases: TGTGCCAGCAGTGATTTGGCGGGGGGGAACAATGAGCAGTTCTTC. This translates into CASSDLAGGNNEQFF.

The rearrangement links TRBV7-6 to TRBJ1-5; weak D call: TRBD1 (6 bases). Germline values: CDR1 SGHVS, CDR2 FNYEAQ. Trimming left V 4 bases short and J 6 bases short, with 13 bases between. The CDR3 contains 14 residues. DNA of the CDR3: TGTGCCAGCAGCTCAGGGGATGCTCGTCAGCCCCAGCATTTT. This gives the protein CASSSGDARQPQHF.